This T cell receptor (beta chain) was sequenced for a study of blood T cell repertoires in COVID-19. Germline values: CDR1 SGHVS, CDR2 FNYEAQ. This CDR3 is built from 12 residues. V was trimmed by 8 bases and J by 2 bases, leaving 6 bases between them. In the source study's methods: Reference gene primer amplification in the assay estimated nucleated cell counts. Data came from immunoSEQ multiplex PCR; TCRdb stores just in-frame clones and leaves some out. V, J and clone size were drawn from that table, and D and trimming were deduced from the DNA. Counted here are about 480,000 clones, roughly 90% occurring once; the ten biggest clones make up 1.5% to 2%.

Sequenced sample: PBMCs or T cells enriched from blood (not recorded which). The sequence was obtained from a woman between 40 and 50 years old who had recovered from COVID-19. This chain uses TRBV7-6 with TRBJ2-2; perhaps TRBD2 as D (6 bases). The CDR3 reads CASAGNTGELFF. The DNA of the CDR3 is TGTGCCAGCGCGGGAAACACCGGGGAGCTGTTTTTT.